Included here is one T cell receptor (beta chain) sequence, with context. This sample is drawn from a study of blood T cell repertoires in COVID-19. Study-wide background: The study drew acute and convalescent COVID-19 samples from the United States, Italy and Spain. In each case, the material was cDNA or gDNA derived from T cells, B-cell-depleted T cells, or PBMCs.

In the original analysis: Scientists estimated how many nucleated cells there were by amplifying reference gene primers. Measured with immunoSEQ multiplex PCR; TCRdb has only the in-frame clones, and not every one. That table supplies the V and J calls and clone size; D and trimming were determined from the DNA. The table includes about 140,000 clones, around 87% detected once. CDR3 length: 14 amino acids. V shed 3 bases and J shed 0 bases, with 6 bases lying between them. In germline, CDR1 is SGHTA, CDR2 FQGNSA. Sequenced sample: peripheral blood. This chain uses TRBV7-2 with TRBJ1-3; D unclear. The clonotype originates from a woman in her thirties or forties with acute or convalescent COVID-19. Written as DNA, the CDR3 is TGTGCCAGCAGCTTTGACAACTCTGGAAACACCATATATTTT. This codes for CASSFDNSGNTIYF.